The 25 T cell receptor beta chains given below trace back to one sample, sequenced in a study of T cell clonotyping in hematopoietic cell transplantation. Sequencing used immunoSEQ multiplex PCR; TCRdb keeps in-frame clones, though not all of them. Altogether roughly 10,000 clones are present, roughly nine tenths being singletons, with the ten largest covering 30% to 40%. The starting material was PBMCs, obtained 180 days after allogeneic stem cell transplant. The receptors stem from a male patient aged 60-70 years who had an allogeneic stem cell transplant from an unrelated donor, so the T cells may come from the graft donor. Some clones in this sample may be carry-over from other donors' samples.

This clone was seen only once. This chain connects TRBV6-1 to TRBJ2-6; TRBD1 agrees at 9 bases. V trimming: 8 bases; J trimming: 0 bases; junction bases outside the gene matches: 2. The germline V gene has CDR1 MNHNS and CDR2 SASEGT. CDR3 length: 15 amino acids. The CDR3 here is CASGDRVSGANVLTF. In nucleotides, the CDR3 is TGTGCCAGCGGGGACAGGGTCTCTGGGGCCAACGTCCTGACTTTC.

The V gene is TRBV4-3, the J gene TRBJ2-7, with D perhaps being TRBD1 or TRBD2 (6 bases each). Germline V CDR1 and CDR2: LGHNA, YSLEER. V lost 0 bases to trimming and J lost 0 bases, with 15 bases between them. The length of the CDR3 is 17 residues. CDR3 nucleotide sequence: TGCGCCAGCAGCCAAGACGGGGGCGGGTTGAGCTCCTACGAGCAGTACTTC. As protein: CASSQDGGGLSSYEQYF.

In its sample, this clone was seen a few times. This chain uses TRBV5-6 with TRBJ1-5; tentatively, D is TRBD1 (5 bases). V was clipped by 4 bases and J by 13 bases, with 24 bases between them. Germline lookup yields CDR1 SGHDT and CDR2 YYEEEE. The CDR3 loop spans 15 amino acids. The CDR3 here is CASSTWGRGGVEQHF. The CDR3 coding sequence is TGTGCCAGCAGCACGTGGGGTCGGGGGGGTGTGGAACAGCATTTT.

The rearrangement joins TRBV5-1 to TRBJ1-2; TRBD1 matches 11 bases. This CDR3 has 15 residues. CDR1 is SGHRS and CDR2 is YFSETQ in the germline V gene. After removal of 3 bases from V and 4 bases from J, the junction contained 5 bases not matched to a gene. The CDR3 spells CASSSQGQGVYGYTF. The CDR3 region has the DNA TGCGCCAGCAGCTCCCAGGGACAGGGGGTCTATGGCTACACCTTC.

The rearrangement links TRBV29-1 to TRBJ2-3, with D possibly matching TRBD2 (5 bases). Germline loops: CDR1 SQVTM, CDR2 ANQGSEA. Deletions cut 5 bases from V and 11 bases from J, with 14 bases between. The CDR3 is made up of 11 amino acids. The CDR3 DNA sequence: TGCAGCGTTTCAGACGGGATAGGGCAGTATTTT. Protein product: CSVSDGIGQYF.

This chain joins TRBV7-2 and TRBJ2-2; D uncertain. V was cut by 4 bases and J by 11 bases, with 8 bases left in between. Germline lookup yields CDR1 SGHTA and CDR2 FQGNSA. This CDR3 has 11 residues. The DNA for the CDR3 is TGTGCCAGCAGCTCATCACTAGAGCTGTTTTTT. Its protein product is CASSSSLELFF.

The rearrangement links TRBV29-1 to TRBJ2-1, with 15 bases matching TRBD2. Germline V gene lookup returns CDR1 SQVTM and CDR2 ANQGSEA. CDR3 length: 16 amino acids. The V gene end was trimmed by 7 bases and the J gene end by 0 bases; junction bases not matched to a gene: 4. The CDR3 region has the DNA TGCAGCGGTACGGGACTAGCGGGGGGCTCCTACAATGAGCAGTTCTTC. This encodes CSGTGLAGGSYNEQFF.

This clone was seen a single time. The chain recombines TRBV2 with TRBJ1-4, with no clear D. The CDR3 sequence is 13 residues long. The V end was cut by 5 bases, the J end by 8 bases, with 12 bases between. The germline CDR1 and CDR2 sequences are SNHLY and FYNNEI. In nucleotides, the CDR3 is TGTGCCAGCAGTCTTGAACGGGTCGAAAAACTGTTTTTT. This gives the protein CASSLERVEKLFF. The whole variable domain, filled in from reference TRBV2 and TRBJ1-4, reads EPEVTQTPSHQVTQMGQEVILRCVPISNHLYFYWYRQILGQKVEFLVSFYNNEISEKSEIFDDQFSVERPDGSNFTLKIRSTKLEDSAMYFCASSLERVEKLFFGSGTQLSVL.

The J gene is TRBJ1-2, the V gene TRBV19, with D maybe TRBD1 (6 bases). The germline V gene has CDR1 LNHDA and CDR2 SQIVND (reference sequence). The CDR3 totals 12 residues. The ends were cut back, 10 bases at V and 7 bases at J, with 16 bases in the middle. CDR3 sequence reads: CATHGDIGGYTF. The CDR3 region has the DNA TGTGCCACCCACGGGGACATCGGTGGCTACACCTTC.

V and J are TRBV21-1 and TRBJ2-7; the D segment call TRBD1 is taken from the table without a DNA check. TRBV21-1 is deemed a pseudogene. The CDR3 extends over 16 amino acids. The CDR3 DNA reads TGTGCCAGCAGCAAAGCCCCGGGACAGGGGGGATTATGGCAGTACTTC. As protein: CASSKAPGQGGLWQYF.

The V gene is TRBV7-6, the J gene TRBJ2-7, with D perhaps assigned TRBD1 or TRBD2 (5 bases each). The V gene's germline CDR1 is SGHVS and CDR2 FNYEAQ. The V end was cut by 4 bases, the J end by 2 bases, with 15 bases between. The CDR3 sequence is 15 residues long. The CDR3 bases are TGTGCCAGCAGCTCCCTTCCCGGGACCGCCTACGAGCAGTACTTC. Amino acid sequence: CASSSLPGTAYEQYF.

This sequence joins TRBV7-9 and TRBJ2-2; D unclear. The CDR3 runs 15 residues. Looked up from germline, CDR1 is SEHNR and CDR2 is FQNEAQ (reference sequence). The V end lost 1 base, the J end lost 4 bases, and 10 bases lay between the germline ends. The CDR3 bases are TGTGCCAGCAGCTTAGGGGCCATTGCCACCGGGGAGCTGTTTTTT. Its translation: CASSLGAIATGELFF.

V gene TRBV19 combines with J gene TRBJ2-3, with 13 positions matching TRBD2. V was pared by 3 bases and J by 7 bases, with 7 bases of the junction left unmatched. CDR3 length equals 16 residues. Germline lookup yields CDR1 LNHDA and CDR2 SQIVND (reference sequence). The CDR3 is CASSMGTSGVTYTQYF. DNA for the CDR3: TGTGCCAGTAGTATGGGGACTAGCGGGGTGACCTATACGCAGTATTTT.

This chain uses TRBV11-2 with TRBJ1-1; D is uncertain. The CDR3 spans 14 residues. V was trimmed by 3 bases and J by 1 base, leaving 9 bases between them. Germline assignment: CDR1 SGHAT and CDR2 FQNNGV. In nucleotides, the CDR3 is TGTGCCAGCAGCTTGTATGGAGCGAACACTGAAGCTTTCTTT. It codes for CASSLYGANTEAFF.

The chain combines TRBV7-2 with TRBJ1-6; unclear D gene. Germline-derived CDR1 and CDR2 are SGHTA and FQGNSA. The V end lost 5 bases, the J end lost 6 bases, and 14 bases lay between the germline ends. The CDR3 is made up of 15 amino acids. This chain's CDR3 is CASSPSAGINSPLHF. As DNA, the CDR3 is TGTGCCAGCAGCCCTTCGGCAGGAATTAATTCACCCCTCCACTTT.

This clone was found a few times. The chain carries TRBV11-3 and TRBJ2-2; tentative D call: TRBD1 (5 bases). There are 15 residues in the CDR3. Between the trimmed V and J ends, which lost 1 base and 2 bases, there was a span of 8 bases. Germline CDR1 and CDR2: SGHNT and YENEEA. The CDR3 nucleotides are TGTGCCAGCAGCTTAGGACAGAGTAACACCGGGGAGCTGTTTTTT. It codes for CASSLGQSNTGELFF.

DNA of the CDR3: TGTGCCAGCAGCGAATGGGGTGTTAGGGAAAAACTGTTTTTT. Translation: CASSEWGVREKLFF. This chain joins TRBV11-2 and TRBJ1-4; D call uncertain. This CDR3 region has 14 residues. Germline assignment: CDR1 SGHAT and CDR2 FQNNGV. V was cut by 5 bases and J by 8 bases, with 15 bases left in between.

V gene TRBV5-1 combines with J gene TRBJ1-1, with 10 bases lining up with TRBD1. From germline, CDR1 is SGHRS and CDR2 YFSETQ. The length of the CDR3 is 14 residues. V trimming: 4 bases; J trimming: 6 bases; junction bases outside the gene matches: 6. The CDR3 reads CASSLGTGAAEAFF. In nucleotides, the CDR3 is TGCGCCAGCAGCCTAGGGACAGGGGCTGCTGAAGCTTTCTTT.

The chain recombines TRBV7-2 with TRBJ2-7; no reliable D call. CDR3 length: 13 residues. Trimming left V 0 bases short and J 4 bases short, with 7 bases between. The germline gives CDR1 SGHTA, CDR2 FQGNSA. The CDR3 nucleotides are TGTGCCAGCAGCTTAGCGAAGTATTACGAGCAGTACTTC. Translation gives CASSLAKYYEQYF.

The chain employs TRBV27 and TRBJ2-7; 8 bases line up with TRBD1. The CDR3 totals 14 residues. CDR1 and CDR2 (germline): MNHEY, SMNVEV (reference sequence). V shed 2 bases, J shed 4 bases, and the junction held 4 bases outside the gene matches. The CDR3: CASSLARQGYEQYF. The CDR3, as DNA: TGTGCCAGCAGTTTAGCGCGACAGGGGTACGAGCAGTACTTC.

The chain recombines TRBV6-1 with TRBJ1-1; D is unresolved. The V and J ends lost 8 bases and 0 bases respectively, with 13 bases between them. The CDR3 has 14 amino acids. Per germline, CDR1 MNHNS and CDR2 SASEGT. CDR3 residues: CASRLGGMNTEAFF. In DNA, the CDR3 is TGTGCCAGCCGCTTGGGCGGGATGAACACTGAAGCTTTCTTT.

The chain carries TRBV6-1 and TRBJ2-7; the D is unclear. CDR1 is MNHNS and CDR2 is SASEGT in the germline V gene. CDR3 length equals 15 residues. The ends were cut back, 5 bases at V and 0 bases at J, with 14 bases in the middle. The CDR3 sequence is CASSMFRVSSYEQYF. Here the CDR3 DNA reads TGTGCCAGCAGTATGTTTAGGGTGTCCTCCTACGAGCAGTACTTC.

V usage is TRBV7-9 and J usage is TRBJ2-7; no clear D gene. The CDR3 is 14 amino acids. Germline CDR1 and CDR2: SEHNR and FQNEAQ (reference sequence). The V end lost 1 base, the J end lost 6 bases, and 13 bases lay between the germline ends. The CDR3 DNA sequence: TGTGCCAGCAGCTTAGACGTCTGGGATGGCGAGCAGTACTTC. Amino acids: CASSLDVWDGEQYF. Combining the CDR3 with reference TRBV7-9 and TRBJ2-7 gives the whole variable domain DTGVSQNPRHKITKRGQNVTFRCDPISEHNRLYWYRQTLGQGPEFLTYFQNEAQLEKSRLLSDRFSAERPKGSFSTLEIQRTEQGDSAMYLCASSLDVWDGEQYFGPGTRLTVT.

The chain carries TRBV5-6 and TRBJ2-7; D remains ambiguous. Germline CDR1 is SGHDT and CDR2 is YYEEEE. V lost 4 bases to trimming and J lost 1 base, with 3 bases between them. The CDR3 has 11 residues. This CDR3 reads CASSASYEQYF. The DNA of the CDR3 is TGTGCCAGCAGCGCTTCCTACGAGCAGTACTTC. Full variable domain (remainder filled in from reference TRBV5-6 and TRBJ2-7): DAGVTQSPTHLIKTRGQQVTLRCSPKSGHDTVSWYQQALGQGPQFIFQYYEEEERQRGNFPDRFSGHQFPNYSSELNVNALLLGDSALYLCASSASYEQYFGPGTRLTVT.

The V gene is TRBV5-1, the J gene TRBJ1-1; 7 bases are a match to TRBD1. The CDR3 is 15 amino acids. From germline, CDR1 is SGHRS and CDR2 YFSETQ. J lost 4 bases, V lost 4 bases, and 10 bases had no gene match. In DNA form, the CDR3 reads TGCGCCAGCAGCCAGGGAGGACAGGTGGCCACTGAAGCTTTCTTT. Translating it yields CASSQGGQVATEAFF.